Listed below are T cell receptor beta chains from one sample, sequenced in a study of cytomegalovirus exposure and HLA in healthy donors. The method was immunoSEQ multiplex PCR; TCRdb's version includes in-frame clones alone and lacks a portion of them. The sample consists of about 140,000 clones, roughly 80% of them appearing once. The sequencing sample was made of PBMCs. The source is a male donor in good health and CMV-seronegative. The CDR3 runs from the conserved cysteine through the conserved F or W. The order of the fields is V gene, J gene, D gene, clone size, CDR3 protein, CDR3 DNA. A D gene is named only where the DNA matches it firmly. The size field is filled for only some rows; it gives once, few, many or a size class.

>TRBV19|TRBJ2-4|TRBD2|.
CASSPVRGLADIAKNIQYF
TGTGCCAGTAGTCCCGTTAGGGGACTAGCGGATATAGCCAAAAACATTCAGTACTTC
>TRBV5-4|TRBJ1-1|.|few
CASSPRELHTEAFF
TGTGCCAGCAGCCCCAGGGAACTACACACTGAAGCTTTCTTT
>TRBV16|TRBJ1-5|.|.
CASSLGGQPQHF
TGTGCCAGCAGTCTCGGCGGTCAGCCCCAGCATTTT
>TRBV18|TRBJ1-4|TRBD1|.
CASSLSGTGNEEKLFF
TGTGCCAGCTCACTCTCCGGGACAGGGAACGAGGAAAAACTGTTTTTT
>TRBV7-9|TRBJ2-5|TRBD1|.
CASSPRGRETQYF
TGTGCCAGCAGCCCCAGGGGGCGGGAGACCCAGTACTTC
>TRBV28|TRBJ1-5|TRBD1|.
CASSSGGPNQPQHF
TGTGCCAGCAGTTCAGGGGGCCCTAATCAGCCCCAGCATTTT
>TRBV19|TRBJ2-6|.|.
CASSILTGANVLTF
TGTGCCAGTAGTATCCTAACTGGGGCCAACGTCCTGACTTTC
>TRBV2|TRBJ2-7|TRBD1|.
CATAQGYDEQYF
TGTGCCACTGCACAGGGGTACGACGAGCAGTACTTC
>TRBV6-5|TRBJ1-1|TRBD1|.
CASSSNGWGQGPFF
TGTGCCAGCAGTTCAAACGGGTGGGGACAGGGGCCTTTCTTT
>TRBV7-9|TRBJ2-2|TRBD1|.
CASSYSQGAGDTGELFF
TGTGCCAGCAGCTATTCACAGGGGGCAGGGGACACCGGGGAGCTGTTTTTT
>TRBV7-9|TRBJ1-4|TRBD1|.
CASSSGQQDSEKLFF
TGTGCCAGCAGCTCGGGACAGCAAGATAGTGAAAAACTGTTTTTT
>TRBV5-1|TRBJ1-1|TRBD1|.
CASGPPETGVNTEAFF
TGCGCCAGCGGACCGCCAGAAACAGGGGTGAACACTGAAGCTTTCTTT
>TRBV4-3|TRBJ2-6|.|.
CASSQTTGSGANVLTF
TGCGCCAGCAGCCAGACCACAGGGTCTGGGGCCAACGTCCTGACTTTC
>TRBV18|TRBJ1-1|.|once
CASSPSRDYGEAFF
TGTGCCAGCTCACCAAGCAGGGATTATGGTGAAGCTTTCTTT
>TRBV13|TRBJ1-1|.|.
CASSSGTPEAFF
TGTGCCAGCAGCTCCGGGACTCCTGAAGCTTTCTTT
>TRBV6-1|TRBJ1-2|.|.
CASNPINYGYTF
TGTGCCAGCAACCCTATTAACTATGGCTACACCTTC